This record concerns one T cell receptor (beta chain) sequence. Its antigen is unknown. Germline CDR1 is SNHLY and CDR2 is FYNNEI. J lost 2 bases, V lost 7 bases, and 11 bases had no gene match. The CDR3 is 15 residues long. Some clones are missing from TCRdb's copy, which holds only in-frame ones; the method was immunoSEQ multiplex PCR. The table records 34,000 or so clones, approximately 90% of them present only once. This record belongs to a study of PD-1 blockade in classical Hodgkin lymphoma. Findings and limits, study-wide: Factors driving the repertoire differences, possibly disease activity or prior therapy, remain undefined.

Regarding time point: cycle 4 day 1 (C4D1), after more than five weeks of nivolumab. There was relapse after autologous stem cell transplantation in every patient, and there was variation in brentuximab vedotin exposure. Starting with thawed PBMCs, CD4+ T cells were purified by magnetic negative selection. The chain employs TRBV2 and TRBJ2-7; 7 bases map to TRBD1. Here the sequenced sample was CD4+ T cells from blood, taken before the fourth cycle of nivolumab. The TCR was taken from a human donor with classical Hodgkin lymphoma. CDR3 bases: TGTGCCAGCACGGTCCCTGGACAGGCGACCTACGAGCAGTACTTC. It encodes CASTVPGQATYEQYF.